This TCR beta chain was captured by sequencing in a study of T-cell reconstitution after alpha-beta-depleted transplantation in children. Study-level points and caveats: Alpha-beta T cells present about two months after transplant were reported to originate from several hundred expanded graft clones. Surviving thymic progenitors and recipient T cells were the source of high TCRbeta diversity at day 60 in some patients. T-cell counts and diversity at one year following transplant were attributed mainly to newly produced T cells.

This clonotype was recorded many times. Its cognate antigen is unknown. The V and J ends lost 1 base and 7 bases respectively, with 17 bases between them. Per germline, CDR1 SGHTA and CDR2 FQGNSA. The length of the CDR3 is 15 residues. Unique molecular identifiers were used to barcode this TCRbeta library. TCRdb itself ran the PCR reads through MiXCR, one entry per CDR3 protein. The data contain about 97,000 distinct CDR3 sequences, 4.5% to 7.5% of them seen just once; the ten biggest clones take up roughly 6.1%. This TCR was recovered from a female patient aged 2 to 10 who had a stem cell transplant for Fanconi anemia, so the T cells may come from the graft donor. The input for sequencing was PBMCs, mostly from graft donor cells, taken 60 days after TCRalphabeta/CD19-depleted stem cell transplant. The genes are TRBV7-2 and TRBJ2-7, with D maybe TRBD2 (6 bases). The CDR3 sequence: CASSLVTGVLAEQYF. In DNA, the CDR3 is TGTGCCAGCAGCTTAGTAACGGGGGTGCTCGCTGAGCAGTACTTC.